The 30 T cell receptor beta chains below were found in one sample sequenced in a study of T cells in Graves' hyperthyroidism and ophthalmopathy (dated by TCRdb to between 2018 and 2021). Libraries were prepared through multiplex PCR. The instrument was an Illumina HiSeq 2000. Amplification of TCR beta CDR3 regions was carried out from RNA transcripts. A first-round RT-PCR of the TCR CDR3 used the HTBI primer set with the Qiagen OneStep RT-PCR kit. The public reads were reanalyzed by TCRdb: fastp trimming at Q25, MiXCR alignment, in-frame beta chains only. Merged by CDR3 protein, the rows form single entries marked with the most common genes and DNA. The sample data list hundreds of thousands of distinct CDR3 sequences, and roughly 37% of these were observed just once. The ten largest account for 7.5% to 9.5% of the sample. What was sequenced was blood. These receptors all come from a man aged 18 to 30 with Graves' hyperthyroidism.

This clonotype occurred many times. This chain connects TRBV7-8 to TRBJ2-7, with D perhaps matching TRBD2 (5 bases). CDR3 length equals 13 residues. Trimming pared 7 bases from V and 3 bases from J, leaving 13 bases between. Per the germline V gene, CDR1 is SGHVS and CDR2 is FQNEAQ. CDR3 bases: TGTGCCAGCACCCCCCAGCGGTACTACGAGCAGTACTTC. It codes for CASTPQRYYEQYF.

This clonotype was recorded a few times. V usage is TRBV12-3 or TRBV12-4 and J usage is TRBJ2-7; 9 positions match TRBD1. With V trimmed by 5 bases and J by 3 bases, 8 bases remained unmatched. The CDR3 sequence is 15 residues long. This CDR3 reads CASSAPGTGLYEQYF. The DNA for the CDR3 is TGTGCCAGCAGTGCACCCGGGACAGGGCTCTACGAGCAGTACTTC.

The sample holds many counts of this clonotype. The chain carries TRBV9 and TRBJ1-1; no definite D call. Germline V lookup: CDR1 SGDLS, CDR2 YYNGEE. The CDR3 contains 13 residues. The V end lost 3 bases, the J end lost 0 bases, and 6 bases lay between the germline ends. CDR3 protein: CASSANVNTEAFF. The CDR3 DNA reads as TGTGCCAGCAGCGCCAACGTGAACACTGAAGCTTTCTTT.

This clonotype was observed at least ten times. The chain joins TRBV7-9 to TRBJ2-7; D is undetermined. V was trimmed by 8 bases and J by 3 bases, leaving 11 bases between them. The CDR3 loop spans 12 amino acids. Germline CDR1 is SEHNR and CDR2 is FQNEAQ (reference sequence). CDR3 amino acids: CASAVGRYEQYF. The DNA of the CDR3 is TGTGCCAGCGCGGTGGGCCGCTACGAGCAGTACTTC.

This clonotype was observed once. A clone one base away is much larger, so this may be a read error. The chain combines TRBV7-2 with TRBJ1-3; the D gene is possibly TRBD1 (5 bases). The CDR3 loop spans 13 amino acids. Germline CDR1 and CDR2: SGHTA and FQGNSA. The CDR3 loop is CASSGTGGNAIYF. For the CDR3, the DNA is TGTGCCAGCAGCGGAACAGGTGGAAACGCCATATATTTT. Based on the CDR3 plus reference TRBV7-2 and TRBJ1-3, the full variable domain is GAGVSQSPSNKVTEKGKDVELRCDPISGHTALYWYRQSLGQGLEFLIYFQGNSAPDKSGLPSDRFSAERTGGSVSTLTIQRTQQEDSAVYLCASSGTGGNAIYFGEGSWLTVV.

CDR3 sequence (DNA): TGCGCCAGCAATTCAGGGCGGTCCCCTGAAGCTTTCTTT. Amino acid sequence: CASNSGRSPEAFF. The rearrangement links TRBV5-1 to TRBJ1-1; a weak D match, TRBD1 (5 bases). Germline loops: CDR1 SGHRS, CDR2 YFSETQ. CDR3 size: 13 residues. V shed 6 bases and J shed 6 bases, with 15 bases lying between them.

This clonotype was counted only a few times. The V and J genes are TRBV6-5 and TRBJ2-5; 7 bases align to TRBD1. Losses at the gene ends were 5 bases for V and 4 bases for J; bases not matched to a gene: 10. There are 15 residues in the CDR3. Germline V gene data show CDR1 as MNHEY and CDR2 as SVGAGI. The CDR3 here is CASSGTAGVGETQYF. Here the CDR3 DNA reads TGTGCCAGCAGTGGGACAGCAGGTGTCGGAGAGACCCAGTACTTC.

This clonotype came up a few times. The chain joins TRBV4-1 to TRBJ1-1; 7 nucleotides align to TRBD1. CDR3 length: 13 amino acids. Germline CDR1 and CDR2: MGHRA and YSYEKL. The trim removed 4 bases at V and 6 bases at J, leaving 5 bases unmatched. The CDR3 DNA sequence: TGCGCCAGCAGCCGGGACAGTAGGGCTGAAGCTTTCTTT. The encoded protein is CASSRDSRAEAFF.

This clonotype turned up a few times. The J gene is TRBJ2-7, the V gene TRBV7-2; D could derive from TRBD1 or TRBD2 (6 bases each). Germline lookup yields CDR1 SGHTA and CDR2 FQGNSA. The CDR3 runs 14 residues. Trimming pared 3 bases from V and 2 bases from J, leaving 11 bases between. In DNA, the CDR3 is TGTGCCAGCAGCTTGGAGGGGGTCCCCTACGAGCAGTACTTC. The encoded protein is CASSLEGVPYEQYF.

The sample holds many counts of this clonotype. The chain employs TRBV10-3 and TRBJ1-5, with D uncertain. The germline gives CDR1 ENHRY, CDR2 SYGVKD. The germline V and J ends were trimmed by 4 bases and 4 bases, with 8 bases remaining between them. CDR3 length: 13 amino acids. The CDR3 nucleotides are TGTGCCATCAGTGGCATAGGGAATCAGCCCCAGCATTTT. This codes for CAISGIGNQPQHF.

This clonotype was observed a handful of times. The CDR3, as DNA: TGTGCCAGCAGCATCGGGAGGGGGAACGGGGAGCTGTTTTTT. It yields the protein CASSIGRGNGELFF. J is TRBJ2-2 and V is TRBV6-4; 8 bases agree with TRBD2. This CDR3 region has 14 residues. Losses at the gene ends were 6 bases for V and 7 bases for J; bases not matched to a gene: 7. The germline CDR1 and CDR2 sequences are MRHNA and SNTAGT.

This clonotype showed up just once. The chain carries TRBV6-6 and TRBJ2-1; the D is unclear. Trimming left V 1 base short and J 10 bases short, with 5 bases between. This CDR3 is built from 11 residues. CDR1 is MNHNY, CDR2 SVGAGI, per germline (reference sequence). For the CDR3, the DNA is TGTGCCAGCAGTTACTTGGCGGAGCAGTTCTTC. Residues: CASSYLAEQFF.

Notes on this clonotype: A much larger clone lies one base from this, so it may be a read error. The chain carries TRBV29-1 and TRBJ1-1; D may be TRBD1 (6 bases). The CDR3 is 15 amino acids. Germline CDR1 is SQVTM and CDR2 is ANQGSEA. The V and J ends lost 2 bases and 4 bases respectively, with 17 bases between them. DNA of the CDR3: TGCAGCGTTGAACTAGGTAGGGGGGTGCCCACTGAAGCTTTCTTT. It specifies CSVELGRGVPTEAFF.

The chain joins TRBV7-2 to TRBJ1-4; D gene ambiguous. V was trimmed by 6 bases and J by 3 bases, leaving 23 bases between them. The CDR3 totals 18 residues. Germline values: CDR1 SGHTA, CDR2 FQGNSA. The CDR3 DNA reads as TGTGCCAGCAGAGATGAGAATCCGCCCTTGCTAGCTAATGAAAAACTGTTTTTT. Encoded protein: CASRDENPPLLANEKLFF.

This clonotype has at least ten counts. The chain recombines TRBV7-9 with TRBJ2-2; 9 positions match TRBD1. J gave up 6 bases and V 5 bases, and 7 bases lay outside the gene matches. The CDR3 is 15 amino acids. Germline V lookup: CDR1 SEHNR, CDR2 FQNEAQ (reference sequence). CDR3 loop: CASSGSGQGAGELFF. The CDR3 DNA sequence: TGTGCCAGCAGCGGTTCGGGACAGGGAGCCGGGGAGCTGTTTTTT.

A remark on this clonotype: A much larger clonotype is one base distant, so this may be a read error. The rearrangement joins TRBV24-1 to TRBJ2-2; D ambiguous. The CDR3 runs to 12 residues. Germline CDR1 reads KGHDR; CDR2 reads SFDVKD. The V and J ends lost 9 bases and 7 bases respectively, with 11 bases between them. The CDR3 DNA reads TGTGCCACCGGCGCGGCGATCGGGGAGCTGTTTTTT. Encoded protein: CATGAAIGELFF.

At least ten counts were recorded for this clonotype. CDR3 sequence (DNA): TGTGCCAGCAGTCCCGGCGTTAGCAATCAGCCCCAGCATTTT. This translates into CASSPGVSNQPQHF. The rearrangement uses TRBV7-8 and TRBJ1-5; no definite D call. Germline CDR1 reads SGHVS; CDR2 reads FQNEAQ. The ends were cut back, 6 bases at V and 0 bases at J, with 9 bases in the middle. CDR3 length equals 14 residues.

This clonotype was seen many times. This CDR3 reads CATQGDGGNTEAFF. CDR3 in DNA: TGTGCCACCCAAGGCGATGGAGGGAACACTGAAGCTTTCTTT. The chain uses TRBV10-3 and TRBJ1-1; D gene uncertain. The CDR3 loop spans 14 amino acids. V lost 10 bases, J lost 1 base, and 16 bases lay in between. CDR1 is ENHRY and CDR2 is SYGVKD in the germline V gene.

This clonotype was found many times. The rearrangement links TRBV12-3 or TRBV12-4 to TRBJ2-5; D unclear. Trimming removed 6 bases at V and 5 bases at J, with 10 bases between. CDR3 length: 12 residues. DNA for the CDR3: TGTGCCAGCAGGAGGATGGGTGAGACCCAGTACTTC. Its translation: CASRRMGETQYF.

This clonotype turned up a few times. The chain couples TRBV7-2 to TRBJ2-7; 14 positions agree with TRBD2. Germline CDR1 SGHTA, CDR2 FQGNSA. CDR3 length: 15 residues. V gave up 5 bases and J gave up 7 bases; unmatched junction bases: 7. The CDR3 DNA sequence: TGTGCCAGCAGCGAGAGACTAGCGGGAGGGGGAGAGCAGTACTTC. This sequence encodes CASSERLAGGGEQYF.

Regarding this clonotype: The junction shows a germline mismatch at one end, possibly a read error. The chain joins TRBV7-6 to TRBJ2-7, with 12 bases identical to TRBD1. This CDR3 is 13 amino acids long. CDR1 is SGHVS, CDR2 FNYEAQ, per germline. In DNA, the CDR3 is TGCGCCAGCAGCCGGGACAGGGGGCAGGAGCAGTACTTC. Its translation is CASSRDRGQEQYF.

This chain connects TRBV12-3 or TRBV12-4 to TRBJ2-2; TRBD1 might be the D (5 bases). V shed 7 bases and J shed 5 bases, with 17 bases lying between them. The CDR3 has 15 amino acids. CDR3 in amino acids: CASTALTALTGELFF. In DNA, the CDR3 is TGTGCCAGCACCGCCTTGACAGCTCTGACCGGGGAGCTGTTTTTT.

The rearrangement links TRBV19 to TRBJ2-2; unclear D gene. Germline V gives CDR1 LNHDA, CDR2 SQIVND (reference sequence). Trimming cost V 3 bases and J 4 bases, with 9 bases left between them. There are 14 residues in the CDR3. In DNA form, the CDR3 reads TGTGCCAGTAGTATGGGTTATGGCACCGGGGAGCTGTTTTTT. It is translated as CASSMGYGTGELFF.

The chain employs TRBV7-9 and TRBJ2-7; either TRBD1 or TRBD2 may supply D (5 bases each). Germline values: CDR1 SEHNR, CDR2 FQNEAQ (reference sequence). The germline V and J ends were trimmed by 10 bases and 0 bases, with 28 bases remaining between them. The CDR3 extends over 18 amino acids. The CDR3 is CATSAGSSEGLFSYEQYF. The CDR3 region has the DNA TGTGCCACTTCGGCAGGGAGCAGCGAAGGGCTTTTCTCCTACGAGCAGTACTTC.

The sample holds many counts of this clonotype. V and J are TRBV7-9 and TRBJ1-2, with D tentatively TRBD1 (5 bases). Per the germline V gene, CDR1 is SEHNR and CDR2 is FQNEAQ (reference sequence). The V end lost 4 bases, the J end lost 7 bases, and 10 bases lay between the germline ends. This CDR3 is 12 amino acids long. The CDR3 sequence is CASSSSGFGYTF. CDR3 nucleotide sequence: TGTGCCAGCAGCTCATCAGGGTTTGGCTACACCTTC.

The table lists this clonotype with many counts. The V gene is TRBV7-8, the J gene TRBJ1-1, with D tentatively TRBD1 (6 bases). Trimming pared 1 base from V and 5 bases from J, leaving 11 bases between. Germline V gene data show CDR1 as SGHVS and CDR2 as FQNEAQ. CDR3 length: 14 amino acids. For the CDR3, the DNA is TGTGCCAGCAGCTTAGGACAGGCGGGTACTGAAGCTTTCTTT. It translates to CASSLGQAGTEAFF.

This clonotype was detected ten times or more. The gene calls are TRBV7-2 and TRBJ1-2; TRBD1 agrees at 7 bases. Germline CDR1 and CDR2: SGHTA and FQGNSA. This CDR3 spans 15 amino acids. V shed 5 bases, J shed 7 bases, and the junction held 13 bases outside the gene matches. The CDR3 bases are TGTGCCAGCAGCACTGGGGACAGCAAAGGCCGTGGCTACACCTTC. This encodes CASSTGDSKGRGYTF. Drawing the rest from reference TRBV7-2 and TRBJ1-2, the complete variable domain is GAGVSQSPSNKVTEKGKDVELRCDPISGHTALYWYRQSLGQGLEFLIYFQGNSAPDKSGLPSDRFSAERTGGSVSTLTIQRTQQEDSAVYLCASSTGDSKGRGYTFGSGTRLTVV.

This sequence joins TRBV4-2 and TRBJ2-5, with TRBD2 identical over 9 bases. V was clipped by 0 bases and J by 10 bases; unmatched bases: 6. From germline, CDR1 is LGHNA and CDR2 YNFKEQ. There are 14 residues in the CDR3. The CDR3 spells CASSQEETSGVQYF. The CDR3 nucleotides are TGTGCCAGCAGCCAAGAGGAGACTAGCGGCGTCCAGTACTTC.

The rearrangement joins TRBV5-4 to TRBJ1-2; a weak D match, TRBD1 (6 bases). Between the trimmed V and J ends, which lost 4 bases and 2 bases, there was a span of 15 bases. Germline CDR1 SGHNT, CDR2 YYREEE (reference sequence). This CDR3 has 15 residues. The CDR3 loop reads CASSLGGRVNYGYTF. CDR3 DNA: TGTGCCAGCAGCCTGGGGGGCAGGGTGAACTATGGCTACACCTTC.

The chain is built from TRBV7-9 and TRBJ2-7, with a tentative D call TRBD1 (6 bases). CDR1 SEHNR and CDR2 FQNEAQ come from the germline V gene (reference sequence). CDR3 length: 17 residues. V was cut by 1 base and J by 0 bases, with 16 bases left in between. The CDR3 nucleotides read TGTGCCAGCAGCTTAGGCGACGCAGGGGCTGCCTCCTACGAGCAGTACTTC. Amino acids: CASSLGDAGAASYEQYF.